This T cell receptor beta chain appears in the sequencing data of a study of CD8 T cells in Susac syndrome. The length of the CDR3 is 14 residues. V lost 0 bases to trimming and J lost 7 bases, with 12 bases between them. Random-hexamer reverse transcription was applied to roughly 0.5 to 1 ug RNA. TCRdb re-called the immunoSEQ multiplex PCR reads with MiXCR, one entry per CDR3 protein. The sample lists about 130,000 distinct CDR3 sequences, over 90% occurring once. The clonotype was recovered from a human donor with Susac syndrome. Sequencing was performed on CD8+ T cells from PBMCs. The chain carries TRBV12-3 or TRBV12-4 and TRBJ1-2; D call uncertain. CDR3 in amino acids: CASSLAWEGGGYTF. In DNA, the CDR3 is TGTGCCAGCAGTTTAGCCTGGGAGGGAGGTGGCTACACCTTC.